This T cell receptor (beta chain) was obtained from a study of Graves' ophthalmopathy and Graves' hyperthyroidism (dated by TCRdb to 2017 to 2018). Regarding the study in general: Peripheral blood was collected at initial diagnosis, prior to any treatment. The study used signatures of the TCR beta repertoire to tell Graves' ophthalmopathy apart from Graves' hyperthyroidism and to predict which patients would progress to ophthalmopathy. In total, 135 blood samples were TCR-sequenced: approximately 42 ophthalmopathy, approximately 80 hyperthyroidism and some 17 hyperthyroidism-to-ophthalmopathy patients. A discovery set of 90 to 100 patients (under 45 ophthalmopathy, 60 or so stable hyperthyroidism) was enrolled to explore V-J signatures distinguishing ophthalmopathy from hyperthyroidism. An independent validation cohort comprised 18 hyperthyroidism patients and some 16 patients who later progressed from hyperthyroidism to ophthalmopathy. In five or six hyperthyroidism patients, the T-cell repertoires found in thyroid tissue were compared with those found in blood. Following sampling, methimazole starting at 30 mg daily was administered to hyperthyroidism patients, and high-dose intravenous methylprednisolone was administered to ophthalmopathy patients. The 100 discovery patients were divided at random into training and test sets in a 7:3 ratio.

This clonotype was counted at least ten times. Its antigen target is currently unknown. No base quality information exists; no much larger clone differs at one position. General study outcomes and caveats: Among expanded thyroid clonotypes with frequency above 0.001, most also showed up in blood, which suggests that blood repertoires may reflect the thyroid immune response. In validation, the model predicted ophthalmopathy progression with about 64% sensitivity and 72.22% specificity; around twelve predicted patients were CT-confirmed with GO in a median of 6.5 months. In cross-validation, the 13-signature model distinguished ophthalmopathy from stable hyperthyroidism with around 90% sensitivity and 81.08% specificity, while in the test set the corresponding values were 80% and 75%. Sample size was not predetermined statistically, and investigators were not blinded to group allocation.

For repertoire sequencing, TCR beta CDR3 regions were amplified from RNA transcripts. A first-round RT-PCR used HTBI primers with the Qiagen OneStep RT-PCR kit, followed by a second-round multiplex PCR, size selection and purification. Sequencing of the libraries was carried out on an Illumina HiSeq2000 in paired-end mode with 100 bp reads. Per the source publication's procedure: SOAPnuke was used to process the reads, removing any read that contained adapters or uncalled bases, had a mean Phred below 15, or lacked an exact match to the constant primer or identifier. High-quality paired reads were merged with COPE v1.2.5. Each unique nucleotide sequence was defined as a clonotype, and clonotypes were aligned to IMGT TRB V, D and J references with MiTCR v1.1. The analysis was limited to V-J combinations with a frequency above 0.0001, which together covered roughly 99% of the repertoires. For each V-J combination, a TCR clonal expansion and chaos score was defined as the ratio of F50 clonal expansion to chaos observed in the TCRdist matrix. Welch's t-statistics and random forest were used to reduce features to some 13 V-J combinations, which were fed into a naive Bayes classifier. The Morisita-Horn index was used to measure how similar the thyroid and blood repertoires were. The public reads were run again by TCRdb, first through fastp at Q25 and then through MiXCR, and only productive beta chains were kept. Identical CDR3 protein sequences are pooled into one entry, listed with their most common genes and DNA. Clone size and V and J calls follow TCRdb, not the original study. The sample table shows some 400,000 distinct CDR3 sequences, and about 18% are seen once. The top ten clones comprise 1.5% to 2% of the sample.

V is shortened by 5 bases, J by 6 bases, and the region joining them spans 14 bases. The CDR3 runs 13 amino acids, cysteine and phenylalanine included. The only DNA kept is the CDR3, 39 bases in frame from the first base. According to the germline V gene (reference sequence), CDR1 reads GTSNPN and CDR2 reads SVGIG. Ophthalmopathy patients were characterized by moderately to severely active disease, a Clinical Activity Score of at least 3, a NOSPECS grade of at least 4, and a disease duration under 3 months. Patients were excluded if they had other autoimmune diseases, uncontrolled infections, pregnancy or lactation. Clinical symptoms, serum thyroxine, TRAb, thyroid ultrasound and orbital computed tomography were used for diagnosis. Ficoll-Paque density gradient centrifugation was used to isolate PBMCs from about 10 ml of fresh peripheral blood. Trizol reagent was used to extract the total RNA, and its quality was then checked on an Agilent 2100 Bioanalyzer.

Rearrangement joined TRBV30 to TRBJ1-5; TRBD1 could be the D gene, as 6 bases match. The receptor comes from a young woman with Graves' ophthalmopathy. Donor details come from another sample of the same person, matched by shared clones. The sequencing input was peripheral blood. The nucleotides are TGTGCCTGGTCCGGGGGCCTTGGTCAGCCCCAGCATTTT. Its protein reads: CAWSGGLGQPQHF.